This TCR beta chain stems from a study of identifying expanded T cells in peripheral blood. Collection occurred without any documented infections or immune events in donors. Profiled with immunoSEQ multiplex PCR; TCRdb holds only in-frame clones, not every one. There are 70,000 to 95,000 clones in the sample; about 87% occur only once, and around 7% lies in the top ten. CDR3 size: 12 residues. V lost 6 bases to trimming and J lost 14 bases; unmatched junction nucleotides: 12. Germline values: CDR1 LNHDA, CDR2 SQIVND (reference sequence). Study-wide points: Differentially abundant clones: 1 to 1.5 between replicates, about 15 at around 15 days, less than 20 at four. Variance in clone template counts between roughly two-week samples significantly increased with total template count across all healthy donors.

Turning to this clone: What it binds is unknown.

The J gene is TRBJ1-1, the V gene TRBV19, with 7 nucleotides matching TRBD1. This TCR was sampled from a person aged 18 to 75 in good health. Source material: blood. This CDR3 is CASSPGGQSPFF. CDR3 nucleotide sequence: TGTGCCAGTAGCCCCGGGGGACAGTCCCCCTTCTTT.